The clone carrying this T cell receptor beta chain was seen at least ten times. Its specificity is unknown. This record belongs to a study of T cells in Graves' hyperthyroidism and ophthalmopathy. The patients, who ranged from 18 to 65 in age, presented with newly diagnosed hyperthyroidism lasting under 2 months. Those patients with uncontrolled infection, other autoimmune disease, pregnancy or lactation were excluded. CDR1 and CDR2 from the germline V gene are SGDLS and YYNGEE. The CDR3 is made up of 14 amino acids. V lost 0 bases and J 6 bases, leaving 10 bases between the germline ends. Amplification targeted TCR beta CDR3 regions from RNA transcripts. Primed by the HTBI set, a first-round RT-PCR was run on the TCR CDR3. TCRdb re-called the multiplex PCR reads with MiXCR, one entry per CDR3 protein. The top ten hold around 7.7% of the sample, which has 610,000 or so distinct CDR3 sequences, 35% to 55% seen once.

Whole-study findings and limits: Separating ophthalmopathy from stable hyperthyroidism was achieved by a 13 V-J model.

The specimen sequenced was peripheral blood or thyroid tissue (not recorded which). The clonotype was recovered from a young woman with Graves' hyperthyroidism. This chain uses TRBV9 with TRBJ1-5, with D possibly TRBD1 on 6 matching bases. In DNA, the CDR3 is TGTGCCAGCAGCGTAGGGGGGGCAAGTCAGCCCCAGCATTTT. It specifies CASSVGGASQPQHF.